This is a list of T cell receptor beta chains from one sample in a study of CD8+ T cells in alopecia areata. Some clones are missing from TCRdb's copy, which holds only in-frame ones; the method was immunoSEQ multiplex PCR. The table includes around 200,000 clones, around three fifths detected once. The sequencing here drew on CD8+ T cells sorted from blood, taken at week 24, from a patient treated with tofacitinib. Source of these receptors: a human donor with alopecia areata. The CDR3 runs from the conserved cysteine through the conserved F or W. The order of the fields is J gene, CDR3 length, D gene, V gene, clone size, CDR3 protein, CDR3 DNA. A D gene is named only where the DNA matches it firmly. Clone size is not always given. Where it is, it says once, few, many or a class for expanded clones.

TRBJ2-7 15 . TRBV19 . CASSMEVRGAYEQYF TGTGCCAGTAGTATGGAGGTCAGGGGGGCCTACGAGCAGTACTTC
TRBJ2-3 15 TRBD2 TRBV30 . CAWSPSGGSTDTQYF TGTGCCTGGAGCCCGAGCGGGGGAAGCACAGATACGCAGTATTTT
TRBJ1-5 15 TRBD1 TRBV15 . CATRRDRGFYQPQHF TGTGCCACCAGACGGGACAGGGGGTTTTATCAGCCCCAGCATTTT
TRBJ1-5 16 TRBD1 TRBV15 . CATSRGGTGGNQPQHF TGTGCCACCAGCAGAGGGGGGACAGGAGGGAATCAGCCCCAGCATTTT
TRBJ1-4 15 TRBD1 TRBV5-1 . CASSPTGATNEKLFF TGCGCCAGCAGCCCGACAGGGGCGACTAATGAAAAACTGTTTTTT
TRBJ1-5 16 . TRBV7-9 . CASSLGQYDSNQPQHF TGTGCCAGCAGCCTTGGACAGTACGATAGCAATCAGCCCCAGCATTTT
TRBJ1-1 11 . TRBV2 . CASTADTEAFF TGTGCCAGCACCGCAGACACTGAAGCTTTCTTT
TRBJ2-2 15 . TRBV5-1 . CASSLRAPNTGELFF TGCGCCAGCAGCCTCCGGGCGCCGAACACCGGGGAGCTGTTTTTT
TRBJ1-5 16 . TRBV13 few CASSLGGTYSNQPQHF TGTGCCAGCAGCTTAGGCGGGACCTATAGCAATCAGCCCCAGCATTTT
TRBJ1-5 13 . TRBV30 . CAWSPTGGQPQHF TGTGCCTGGAGCCCGACAGGTGGTCAGCCCCAGCATTTT
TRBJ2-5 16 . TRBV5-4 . CASTETRDLFQETQYF TGTGCCAGCACCGAAACCAGGGACCTCTTCCAGGAGACCCAGTACTTC
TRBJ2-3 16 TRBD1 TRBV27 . CASSLSRGGDRDTQYF TGTGCCAGCAGTTTATCGCGGGGCGGGGACAGGGATACGCAGTATTTT
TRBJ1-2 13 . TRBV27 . CASSLSGNYGYTF TGTGCCAGCAGTTTATCAGGGAACTATGGCTACACCTTC
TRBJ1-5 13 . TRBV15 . CATRGDSNQPQHF TGTGCCACCCGGGGGGATAGCAATCAGCCCCAGCATTTT
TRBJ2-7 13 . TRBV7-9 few CASSLGPSYEQYF TGTGCCAGCAGCTTAGGACCTTCCTACGAGCAGTACTTC
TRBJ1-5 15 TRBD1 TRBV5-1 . CASRNWTGPNQPQHF TGCGCCAGCAGGAACTGGACAGGGCCAAATCAGCCCCAGCATTTT
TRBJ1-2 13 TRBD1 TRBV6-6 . CASTPGTGYGYTF TGTGCCAGCACCCCCGGGACAGGGTATGGCTACACCTTC
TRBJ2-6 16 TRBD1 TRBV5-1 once CASRGQGAQGANVLTF TGCGCCAGCAGGGGACAGGGGGCGCAGGGGGCCAACGTCCTGACTTTC
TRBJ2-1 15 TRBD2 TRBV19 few CASRPTSGGYNEQFF TGTGCCAGTAGACCTACTAGCGGGGGTTACAATGAGCAGTTCTTC
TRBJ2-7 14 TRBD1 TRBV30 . CAWSWAGGAYEQYF TGTGCCTGGAGTTGGGCAGGGGGAGCTTACGAGCAGTACTTC
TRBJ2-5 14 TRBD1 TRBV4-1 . CASSAGQGQETQYF TGCGCCAGCAGCGCCGGACAGGGCCAAGAGACCCAGTACTTC
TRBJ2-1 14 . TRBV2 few CASDRRTANNEQFF TGTGCCAGCGATAGAAGGACAGCCAACAATGAGCAGTTCTTC
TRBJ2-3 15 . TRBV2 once CASSEGATTTDTQYF TGTGCCAGCAGTGAAGGGGCAACTACCACAGATACGCAGTATTTT
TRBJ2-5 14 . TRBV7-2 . CASSSRPYQETQYF TGTGCCAGCAGCTCCCGACCATACCAAGAGACCCAGTACTTC
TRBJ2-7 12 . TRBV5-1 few CASSGDSYEQYF TGCGCCAGCAGCGGGGATTCCTACGAGCAGTACTTC
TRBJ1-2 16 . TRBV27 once CASRGPDLFGNYGYTF TGTGCCAGCCGAGGCCCCGACCTTTTTGGGAACTATGGCTACACCTTC
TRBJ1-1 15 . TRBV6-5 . CASSYSINGDTEAFF TGTGCCAGCAGTTACTCGATTAACGGGGACACTGAAGCTTTCTTT
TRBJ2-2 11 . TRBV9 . CASSLSGKLFF TGTGCCAGCAGTCTCTCGGGGAAGCTGTTTTTT
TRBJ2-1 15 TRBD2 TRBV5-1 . CASSPTSGGASEQFF TGCGCCAGCAGCCCTACTAGCGGGGGGGCATCTGAGCAGTTCTTC
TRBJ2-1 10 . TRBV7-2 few CASSKNEQFF TGTGCCAGCAGCAAAAATGAGCAGTTCTTC
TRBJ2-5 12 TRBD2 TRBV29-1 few CSVGTSGETQYF TGCAGCGTTGGGACTAGCGGAGAGACCCAGTACTTC
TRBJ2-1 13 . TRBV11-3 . CASSSDGYNEQFF TGTGCCAGCAGCTCCGACGGCTACAATGAGCAGTTCTTC
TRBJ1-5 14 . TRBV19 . CASWRGDSNQPQHF TGTGCCAGTTGGCGCGGAGATAGCAATCAGCCCCAGCATTTT
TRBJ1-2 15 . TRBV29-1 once CSVAAGSPLIGGYTF TGCAGCGTTGCCGCAGGGTCCCCGCTGATTGGTGGCTACACCTTC
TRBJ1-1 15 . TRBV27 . CASSLSVHLRAEAFF TGTGCCAGCAGTTTATCGGTTCATTTGAGGGCTGAAGCTTTCTTT
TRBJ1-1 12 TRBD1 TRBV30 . CAWSVQGAEAFF TGTGCCTGGAGTGTACAGGGGGCTGAAGCTTTCTTT
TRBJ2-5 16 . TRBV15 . CATSKQNAGARETQYF TGTGCCACCAGCAAACAAAATGCGGGGGCGAGGGAGACCCAGTACTTC
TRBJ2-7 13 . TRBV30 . CAWSVRVSYEQYF TGTGCCTGGAGTGTTCGGGTCTCCTACGAGCAGTACTTC
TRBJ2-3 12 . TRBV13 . CASSLGPDTQYF TGTGCCAGCAGCTTAGGCCCCGATACGCAGTATTTT
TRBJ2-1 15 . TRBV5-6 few CASSLPRVAYNEQFF TGTGCCAGCAGCTTGCCTAGGGTGGCCTACAATGAGCAGTTCTTC
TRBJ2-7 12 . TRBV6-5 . CASISIRYEQYF TGTGCCAGCATCAGTATACGGTACGAGCAGTACTTC
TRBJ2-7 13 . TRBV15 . CATSRDRGNEQYF TGTGCCACCAGCAGAGATCGGGGGAACGAGCAGTACTTC
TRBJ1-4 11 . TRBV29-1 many CSVVWREKLFF TGCAGCGTTGTTTGGCGGGAAAAACTGTTTTTT
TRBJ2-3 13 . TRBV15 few CATRGGATDTQYF TGTGCCACCAGGGGGGGCGCCACAGATACGCAGTATTTT